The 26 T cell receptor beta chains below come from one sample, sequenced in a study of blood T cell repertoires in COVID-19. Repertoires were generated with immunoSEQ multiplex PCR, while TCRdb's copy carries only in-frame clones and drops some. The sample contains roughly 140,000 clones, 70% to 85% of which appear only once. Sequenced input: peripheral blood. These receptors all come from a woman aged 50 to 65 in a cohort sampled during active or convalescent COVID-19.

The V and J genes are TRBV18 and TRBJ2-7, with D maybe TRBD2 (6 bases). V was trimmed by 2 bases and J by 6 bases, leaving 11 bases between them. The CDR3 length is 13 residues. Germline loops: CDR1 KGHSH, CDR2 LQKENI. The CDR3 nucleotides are TGTGCCAGCTCACCAGGGCTCGGGGGCGAGCAGTACTTC. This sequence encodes CASSPGLGGEQYF.

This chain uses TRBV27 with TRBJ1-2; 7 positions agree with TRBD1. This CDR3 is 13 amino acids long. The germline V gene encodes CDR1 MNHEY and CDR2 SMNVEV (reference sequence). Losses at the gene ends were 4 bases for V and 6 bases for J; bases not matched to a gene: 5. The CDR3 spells CASSSTGKDGYTF. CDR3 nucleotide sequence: TGTGCCAGCAGTTCGACAGGGAAGGATGGCTACACCTTC.

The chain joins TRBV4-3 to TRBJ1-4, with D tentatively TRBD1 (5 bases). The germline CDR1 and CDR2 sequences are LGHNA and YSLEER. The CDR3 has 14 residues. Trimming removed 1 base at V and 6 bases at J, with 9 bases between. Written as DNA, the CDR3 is TGCGCCAGCAGCCAAGGGGGCCGGGATGAAAAACTGTTTTTT. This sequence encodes CASSQGGRDEKLFF.

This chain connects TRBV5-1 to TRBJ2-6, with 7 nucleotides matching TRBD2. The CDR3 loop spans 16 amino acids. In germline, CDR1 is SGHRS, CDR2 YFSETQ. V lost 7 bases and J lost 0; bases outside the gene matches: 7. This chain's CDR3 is CASREAISSGANVLTF. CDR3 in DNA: TGCGCCAGCCGGGAGGCGATCAGCTCTGGGGCCAACGTCCTGACTTTC.

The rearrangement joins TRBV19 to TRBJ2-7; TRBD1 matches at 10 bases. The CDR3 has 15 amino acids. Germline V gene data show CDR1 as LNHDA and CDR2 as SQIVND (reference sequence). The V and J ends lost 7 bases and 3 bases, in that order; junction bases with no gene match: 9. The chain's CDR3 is CASNLRTGGFYEQYF. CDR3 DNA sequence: TGTGCCAGTAACCTCCGGACAGGGGGTTTCTACGAGCAGTACTTC.

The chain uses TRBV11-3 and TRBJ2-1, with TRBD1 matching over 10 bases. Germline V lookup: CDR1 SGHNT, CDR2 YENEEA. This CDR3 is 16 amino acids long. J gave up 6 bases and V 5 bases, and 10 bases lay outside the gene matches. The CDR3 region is CASSLKGQGGPNEQFF. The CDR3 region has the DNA TGTGCCAGCAGCCTGAAAGGACAGGGGGGTCCCAATGAGCAGTTCTTC.

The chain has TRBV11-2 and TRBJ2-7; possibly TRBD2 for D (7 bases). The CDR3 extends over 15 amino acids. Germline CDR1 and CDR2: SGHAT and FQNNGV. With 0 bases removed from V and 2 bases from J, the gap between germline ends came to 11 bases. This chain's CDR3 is CASSLDRGGTYEQYF. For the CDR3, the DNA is TGTGCCAGCAGCTTAGATAGGGGGGGGACCTACGAGCAGTACTTC. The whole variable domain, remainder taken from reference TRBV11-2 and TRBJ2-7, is EAGVAQSPRYKIIEKRQSVAFWCNPISGHATLYWYQQILGQGPKLLIQFQNNGVVDDSQLPKDRFSAERLKGVDSTLKIQPAKLEDSAVYLCASSLDRGGTYEQYFGPGTRLTVT.

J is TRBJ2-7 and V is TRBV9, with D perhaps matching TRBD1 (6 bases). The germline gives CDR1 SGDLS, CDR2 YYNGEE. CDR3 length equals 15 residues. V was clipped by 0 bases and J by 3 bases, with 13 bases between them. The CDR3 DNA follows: TGTGCCAGCAGCGTAGCGACAGGTGTGGACTACGAGCAGTACTTC. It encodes CASSVATGVDYEQYF. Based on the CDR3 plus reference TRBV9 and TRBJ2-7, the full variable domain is DSGVTQTPKHLITATGQRVTLRCSPRSGDLSVYWYQQSLDQGLQFLIQYYNGEERAKGNILERFSAQQFPDLHSELNLSSLELGDSALYFCASSVATGVDYEQYFGPGTRLTVT.

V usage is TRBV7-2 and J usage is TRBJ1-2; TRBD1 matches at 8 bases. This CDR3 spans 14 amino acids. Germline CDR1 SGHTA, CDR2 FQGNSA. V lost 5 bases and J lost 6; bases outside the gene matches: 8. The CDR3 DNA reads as TGTGCCAGCAGCACCAGACAGGGGATGGATGGCTACACCTTC. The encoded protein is CASSTRQGMDGYTF.

The CDR3 region is CATRELAGEVVEQFF. For the CDR3, the DNA is TGTGCCACCAGAGAACTAGCGGGGGAGGTGGTCGAGCAGTTCTTC. V and J are TRBV15 and TRBJ2-1, with 11 bases fitting TRBD2. Germline V lookup: CDR1 LNHNV, CDR2 YYDKDF (reference sequence). CDR3 length: 15 amino acids. V lost 6 bases to trimming and J lost 10 bases; unmatched junction nucleotides: 11.

The CDR3 DNA follows: TGTGCCAGCAGTCTCCTTAGTGGAGAGACCCAGTACTTC. Translated: CASSLLSGETQYF. This chain connects TRBV27 to TRBJ2-5; no reliable D call. Germline CDR1 MNHEY, CDR2 SMNVEV (reference sequence). The V and J ends lost 5 bases and 4 bases respectively, with 11 bases between them. The CDR3 is made up of 13 amino acids.

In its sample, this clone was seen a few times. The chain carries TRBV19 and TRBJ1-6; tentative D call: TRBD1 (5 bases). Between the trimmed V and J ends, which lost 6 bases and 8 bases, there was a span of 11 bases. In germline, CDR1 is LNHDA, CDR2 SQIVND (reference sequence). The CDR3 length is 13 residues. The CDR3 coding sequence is TGTGCCAGTAGCCCAGACAGTTATTCACCCCTCCACTTT. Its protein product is CASSPDSYSPLHF.

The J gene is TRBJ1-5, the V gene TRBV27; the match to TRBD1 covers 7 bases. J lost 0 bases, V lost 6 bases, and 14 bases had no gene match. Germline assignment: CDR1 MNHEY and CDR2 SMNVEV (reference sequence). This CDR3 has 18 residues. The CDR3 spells CASSLLQGMVLSNQPQHF. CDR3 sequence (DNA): TGTGCCAGCAGCTTACTACAGGGGATGGTACTTAGCAATCAGCCCCAGCATTTT.

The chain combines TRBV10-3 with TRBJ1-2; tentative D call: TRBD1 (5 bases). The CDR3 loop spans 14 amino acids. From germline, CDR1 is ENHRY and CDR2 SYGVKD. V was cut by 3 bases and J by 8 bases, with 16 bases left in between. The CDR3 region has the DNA TGTGCCATCAGTGACAGGGAAACAACGAGAGGCTACACCTTC. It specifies CAISDRETTRGYTF.

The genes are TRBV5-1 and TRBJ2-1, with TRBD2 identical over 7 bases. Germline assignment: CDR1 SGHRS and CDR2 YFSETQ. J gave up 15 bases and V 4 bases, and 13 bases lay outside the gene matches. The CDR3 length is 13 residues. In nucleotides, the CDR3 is TGCGCCAGCAGCGTCCTTTCCGGGACTAAGCTGTTCTTC. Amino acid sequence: CASSVLSGTKLFF.

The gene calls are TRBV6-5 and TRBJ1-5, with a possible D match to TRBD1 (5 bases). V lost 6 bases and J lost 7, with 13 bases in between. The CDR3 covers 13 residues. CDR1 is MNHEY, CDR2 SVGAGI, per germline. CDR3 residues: CASSPLQGQPQHF. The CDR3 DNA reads TGTGCCAGCAGCCCACTCCAGGGACAGCCCCAGCATTTT.

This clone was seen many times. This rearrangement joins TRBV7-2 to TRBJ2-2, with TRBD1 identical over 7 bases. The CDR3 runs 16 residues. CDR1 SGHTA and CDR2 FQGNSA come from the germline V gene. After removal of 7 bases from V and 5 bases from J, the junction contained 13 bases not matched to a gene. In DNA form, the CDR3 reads TGTGCCAGCACGACGAGAGGGGGCCGTGGGACCGGGGAGCTGTTTTTT. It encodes CASTTRGGRGTGELFF.

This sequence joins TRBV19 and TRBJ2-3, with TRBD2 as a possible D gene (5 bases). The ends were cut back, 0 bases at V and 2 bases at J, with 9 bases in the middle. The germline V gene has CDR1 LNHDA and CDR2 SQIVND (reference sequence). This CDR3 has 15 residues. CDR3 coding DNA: TGTGCCAGTAGTATAGATCAGGACTTCACAGATACGCAGTATTTT. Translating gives CASSIDQDFTDTQYF.

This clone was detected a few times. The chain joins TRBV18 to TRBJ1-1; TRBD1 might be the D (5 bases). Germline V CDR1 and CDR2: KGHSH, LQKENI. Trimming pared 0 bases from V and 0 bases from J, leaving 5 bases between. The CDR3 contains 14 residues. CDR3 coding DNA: TGTGCCAGCTCACCACCGGGGCTGAACACTGAAGCTTTCTTT. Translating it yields CASSPPGLNTEAFF.

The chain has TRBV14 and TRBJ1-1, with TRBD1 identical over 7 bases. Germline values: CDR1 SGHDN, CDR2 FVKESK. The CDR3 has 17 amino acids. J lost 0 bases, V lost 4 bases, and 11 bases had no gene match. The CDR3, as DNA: TGTGCCAGCAGCCGGCAACAGGGGACGAGAGTGAACACTGAAGCTTTCTTT. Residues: CASSRQQGTRVNTEAFF. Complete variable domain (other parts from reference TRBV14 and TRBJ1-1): EAGVTQFPSHSVIEKGQTVTLRCDPISGHDNLYWYRRVMGKEIKFLLHFVKESKQDESGMPNNRFLAERTGGTYSTLKVQPAELEDSGVYFCASSRQQGTRVNTEAFFGQGTRLTVV.

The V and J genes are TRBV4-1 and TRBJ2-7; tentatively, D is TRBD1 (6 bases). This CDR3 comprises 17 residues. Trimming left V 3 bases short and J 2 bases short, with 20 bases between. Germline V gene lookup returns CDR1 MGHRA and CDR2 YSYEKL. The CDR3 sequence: CASSHPSGAQGPYEQYF. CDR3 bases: TGCGCCAGCAGCCATCCCTCGGGCGCCCAGGGGCCCTACGAGCAGTACTTC.

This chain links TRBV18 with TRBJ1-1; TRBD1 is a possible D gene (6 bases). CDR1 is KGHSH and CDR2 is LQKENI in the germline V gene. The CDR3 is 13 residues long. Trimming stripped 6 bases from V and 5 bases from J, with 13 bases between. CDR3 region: CASSEGGRTEAFF. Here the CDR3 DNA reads TGTGCCAGCTCTGAAGGGGGAAGGACTGAAGCTTTCTTT.

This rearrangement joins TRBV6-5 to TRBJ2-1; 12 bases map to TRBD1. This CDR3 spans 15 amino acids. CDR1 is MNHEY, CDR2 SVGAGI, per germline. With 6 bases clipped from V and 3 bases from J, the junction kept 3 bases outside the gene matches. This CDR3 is CASRGQGANYNEQFF. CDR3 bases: TGTGCCAGCAGGGGACAGGGGGCGAACTACAATGAGCAGTTCTTC.

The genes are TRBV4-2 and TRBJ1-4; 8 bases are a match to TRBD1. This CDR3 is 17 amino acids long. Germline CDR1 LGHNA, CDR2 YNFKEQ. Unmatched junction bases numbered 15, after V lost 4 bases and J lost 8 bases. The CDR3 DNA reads TGTGCCAGCAGCCCTATTACCTCAGACAGGGGAAACGAAAAACTGTTTTTT. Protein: CASSPITSDRGNEKLFF.

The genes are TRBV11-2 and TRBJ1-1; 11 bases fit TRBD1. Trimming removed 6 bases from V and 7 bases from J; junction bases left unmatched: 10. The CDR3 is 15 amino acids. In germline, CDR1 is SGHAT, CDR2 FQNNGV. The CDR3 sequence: CASSHTGQGASEAFF. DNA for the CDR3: TGTGCCAGCAGTCATACAGGACAGGGGGCAAGTGAAGCTTTCTTT. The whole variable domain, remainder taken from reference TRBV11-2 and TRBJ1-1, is EAGVAQSPRYKIIEKRQSVAFWCNPISGHATLYWYQQILGQGPKLLIQFQNNGVVDDSQLPKDRFSAERLKGVDSTLKIQPAKLEDSAVYLCASSHTGQGASEAFFGQGTRLTVV.

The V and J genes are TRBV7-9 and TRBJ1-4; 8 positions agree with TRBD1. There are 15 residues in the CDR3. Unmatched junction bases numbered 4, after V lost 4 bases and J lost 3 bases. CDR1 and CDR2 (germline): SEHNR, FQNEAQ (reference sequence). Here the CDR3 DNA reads TGTGCCAGCAGCTCTCAGGGGGCTTCTAATGAAAAACTGTTTTTT. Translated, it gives CASSSQGASNEKLFF.